This TCR beta chain was profiled in a study of blood T cell repertoires in COVID-19. Sequencing was performed with immunoSEQ multiplex PCR; in TCRdb, only in-frame clones are kept and a portion is missing. The sample has around 200,000 clones; around four fifths are singletons. The length of the CDR3 is 14 residues. V lost 5 bases and J 4 bases, leaving 14 bases between the germline ends. CDR1 and CDR2 (germline): MNHEY, SVGAGI. The source is a man over 45 with active or convalescent COVID-19. Sequenced material: peripheral blood. The chain couples TRBV6-5 to TRBJ1-2; possible D gene TRBD1, 5 bases. For the CDR3, the DNA is TGTGCCAGCAGTCAATCCAGGGTGGGCTATGGCTACACCTTC. Translation: CASSQSRVGYGYTF.